This TCR beta chain was recovered during a study of blood T cell repertoires in COVID-19. The protocol was immunoSEQ multiplex PCR, while the TCRdb copy is restricted to in-frame clones and leaves out a portion. In the table there are roughly 63,000 clones, roughly 85% of which are singletons. The CDR3 sequence is 15 residues long. Trimming shortened V by 5 bases and J by 1 base, and 14 bases separated the two germline ends. Per germline, CDR1 LNHDA and CDR2 SQIVND (reference sequence). The sequenced sample was peripheral blood. The rearrangement uses TRBV19 and TRBJ1-2; D perhaps matches TRBD1 (5 bases). The receptor was derived from a human donor in a cohort sampled during active COVID-19. The CDR3 region is CASSYDSQFNYGYTF. The CDR3, as DNA: TGTGCCAGTAGTTACGACAGCCAGTTTAACTATGGCTACACCTTC. The full variable domain, its missing parts supplied by reference TRBV19 and TRBJ1-2, is DGGITQSPKYLFRKEGQNVTLSCEQNLNHDAMYWYRQDPGQGLRLIYYSQIVNDFQKGDIAEGYSVSREKKESFPLTVTSAQKNPTAFYLCASSYDSQFNYGYTFGSGTRLTVV.